This T cell receptor (beta chain) was observed in a study of T cells in Graves' hyperthyroidism and ophthalmopathy. Notes on the study in general: In validation, the model predicted ophthalmopathy. These predictions came a median about 6.5 months before onset.

About this clonotype itself: Its antigen is undetermined.

The J segment lost 9 bases and the V segment lost 6 bases, leaving 12 bases of the junction unmatched. The CDR3 contains 14 residues. The germline V gene encodes CDR1 MNHEY and CDR2 SVGAGI. From RNA transcripts, TCR beta CDR3 regions were amplified. The HTBI primer set served for first-round RT-PCR of the TCR CDR3. TCRdb called the multiplex PCR reads again in MiXCR, with one record for every CDR3 protein. There are more than 500,000 distinct CDR3 sequences in the sample; roughly 46% occur only once, and over 15% lies in the top ten. This chain connects TRBV6-5 to TRBJ2-5, with 8 bases matching TRBD1. The sample consisted of peripheral blood or thyroid tissue (not recorded which). The receptor was derived from an adult woman with Graves' disease, either hyperthyroidism or ophthalmopathy (not recorded which). The CDR3 bases are TGTGCCAGCAGACCCGGGACAGGCGGAGGGCCCCAGTACTTC. Amino acids: CASRPGTGGGPQYF.